The source of this T cell receptor (beta chain) is a study of cytomegalovirus exposure and HLA in healthy donors. Overall study findings and caveats: TCR beta chains numbering about 160 were designated cytomegalovirus-associated. In a later analysis, a missense DCLRE1C variant was linked to TCR beta V- and J-gene trimming.

It was with 60 Vbeta and 13 Jbeta primers that the PCR ran. Profiling relied on immunoSEQ multiplex PCR, and the TCRdb table lists in-frame clones only, not all of them. The table has over 150,000 clones, about three quarters seen once. CDR3 size: 15 residues. J lost 3 bases, V lost 6 bases, and 8 bases had no gene match. CDR1 is MNHNY, CDR2 SVGAGI, per germline (reference sequence). This clone has just one count. What it binds is not known. The TCR comes from a woman in her thirties or forties in good health and CMV-seropositive. What was sequenced was PBMCs. The chain combines TRBV6-6 with TRBJ1-1; 9 bases are shared with TRBD1. The CDR3 DNA follows: TGTGCCAGCAGACTCTTACAGGGGGCGCACACTGAAGCTTTCTTT. It encodes CASRLLQGAHTEAFF.